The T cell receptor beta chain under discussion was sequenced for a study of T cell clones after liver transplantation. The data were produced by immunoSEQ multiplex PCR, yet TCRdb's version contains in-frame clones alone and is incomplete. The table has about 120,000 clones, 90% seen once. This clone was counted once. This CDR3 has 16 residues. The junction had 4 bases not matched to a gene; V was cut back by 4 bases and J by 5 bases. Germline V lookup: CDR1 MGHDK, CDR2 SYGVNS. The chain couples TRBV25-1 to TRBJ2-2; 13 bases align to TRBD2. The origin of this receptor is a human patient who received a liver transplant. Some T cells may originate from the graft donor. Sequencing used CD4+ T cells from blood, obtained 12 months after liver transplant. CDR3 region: CASSGWTSGRTGELFF. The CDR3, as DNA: TGTGCCAGCAGTGGTTGGACTAGCGGGAGAACCGGGGAGCTGTTTTTT.